This passage covers 14 T cell receptor beta chains from one sample sequenced in a study of blood T cell repertoires in COVID-19 (dated by TCRdb to the early 2020s). Library construction relied on the immunoSEQ multiplex PCR assay. This is the immuneACCESS table as TCRdb keeps it, with only in-frame sequences that have V and J called. A part of the clones is gone; compared with another copy, unresolved V genes explain less than half, and the rest is unexplained. Across this sample there are some 350,000 clones, with around 91% seen only once. Jointly, the top ten make up more than 3% of the sample. Material for sequencing was peripheral blood. The receptors derive from a young woman who had recovered from COVID-19.

The gene calls are TRBV27 and TRBJ2-7; 8 positions agree with TRBD1. CDR3 length equals 16 residues. Trimming at V came to 5 bases and at J to 3 bases, leaving 12 bases not matched to a gene. Germline V gene data show CDR1 as MNHEY and CDR2 as SMNVEV (reference sequence). The CDR3 sequence: CASSRQGSMSFYEQYV. CDR3 in DNA: TGTGCCAGCAGTCGACAGGGGTCAATGAGCTTCTACGAGCAGTACGTC.

The chain has TRBV27 and TRBJ2-3; weak D call: TRBD2 (5 bases). V lost 3 bases and J lost 5, with 12 bases in between. CDR1 and CDR2 (germline): MNHEY, SMNVEV (reference sequence). CDR3 length: 14 residues. The CDR3 spells CASSFGAERDTQYF. The CDR3 nucleotides are TGTGCCAGCAGTTTCGGAGCGGAGAGAGATACGCAGTATTTT.

The count of this clone is one. The chain links TRBV7-8 to TRBJ1-5; TRBD1 is a possible D gene (5 bases). The CDR3 loop spans 17 amino acids. V was clipped by 1 base and J by 0 bases, with 13 bases between them. Per the germline V gene, CDR1 is SGHVS and CDR2 is FQNEAQ. In DNA form, the CDR3 reads TGTGCCAGCAGCTTAGGGTGGGGGGAATATAGCAATCAGCCCCAGCATTTT. Translation gives CASSLGWGEYSNQPQHF.

The gene calls are TRBV13 and TRBJ1-1; D call uncertain. Germline assignment: CDR1 PRHDT and CDR2 FYEKMQ (reference sequence). V was trimmed by 6 bases and J by 1 base, leaving 9 bases between them. CDR3 length: 13 residues. The CDR3 coding sequence is TGTGCCAGCAGGCGACAAGAGAACACTGAAGCTTTCTTT. Amino acid sequence: CASRRQENTEAFF.

V and J are TRBV2 and TRBJ2-2, with 12 nucleotides matching TRBD2. The germline V gene encodes CDR1 SNHLY and CDR2 FYNNEI. The V gene end was trimmed by 8 bases and the J gene end by 7 bases; junction bases not matched to a gene: 23. The CDR3 covers 20 residues. The CDR3 region is CASEGLAGGDFLFRSGELFF. CDR3 coding DNA: TGTGCCAGCGAGGGCCTAGCGGGGGGGGACTTTCTCTTTAGGAGCGGGGAGCTGTTTTTT.

The chain is built from TRBV12-3 or TRBV12-4 and TRBJ1-1; the match to TRBD1 covers 7 bases. J was trimmed by 8 bases and V by 3 bases; bases with no gene match: 3. CDR3 length: 12 residues. In nucleotides, the CDR3 is TGTGCCAGCAGTTTTAGGGGGCTCGAAGCTTTCTTT. Protein: CASSFRGLEAFF.

The rearrangement joins TRBV5-5 to TRBJ2-2; tentatively, D is TRBD2 (6 bases). Trimming removed 0 bases from V and 2 bases from J, with 11 bases in between. Germline V gene lookup returns CDR1 SGHKS and CDR2 YYEKEE (reference sequence). The CDR3 sequence is 16 residues long. The chain's CDR3 is CASSLVAGLNTGELFF. The CDR3 bases are TGTGCCAGCAGCTTGGTGGCGGGATTAAACACCGGGGAGCTGTTTTTT.

The rearrangement uses TRBV23-1 and TRBJ2-3, with 13 bases matching TRBD2. TRBV23-1 is flagged as an ORF with uncertain function. Germline trimming cut 2 bases from V and 0 bases from J; bases unmatched to any gene: 8. This CDR3 region has 19 residues. The CDR3: CASSQEGLAGDSSTDTQYF. The CDR3 DNA sequence: TGCGCCAGCAGTCAAGAAGGACTAGCGGGAGATTCTAGCACAGATACGCAGTATTTT.

J is TRBJ1-2 and V is TRBV3-1 (or the pseudogene TRBV3-2), with a weak D call TRBD1 (6 bases). Trimming removed 2 bases from V and 7 bases from J, with 8 bases in between. There are 12 residues in the CDR3. Germline V lookup: CDR1 LGHDT, CDR2 YNNKEL (reference sequence). The CDR3 DNA reads as TGTGCCAGCAGCCAAATACAGGGTGGCTACACCTTC. Protein product: CASSQIQGGYTF.

The V gene is TRBV6-5, the J gene TRBJ1-1, with TRBD1 as a possible D gene (6 bases). Looked up from germline, CDR1 is MNHEY and CDR2 is SVGAGI. This CDR3 is 13 amino acids long. V was pared by 6 bases and J by 3 bases, with 11 bases between. In DNA, the CDR3 is TGTGCCAGCAGCTTGAAGGGGGACACTGAAGCTTTCTTT. It specifies CASSLKGDTEAFF.

The gene calls are TRBV5-5 and TRBJ1-5; a possible D gene is TRBD1 (6 bases). Trimming cost V 5 bases and J 5 bases, with 14 bases left between them. The CDR3 totals 14 residues. The V gene's germline CDR1 is SGHKS and CDR2 YYEKEE (reference sequence). As DNA, the CDR3 is TGTGCCAGCAGTCCACGGGGGGGCGATCAGCCCCAGCATTTT. Protein product: CASSPRGGDQPQHF.

The V call is TRBV5-3, the J call TRBJ2-7, with a possible D match to TRBD1 (6 bases). TRBV5-3 is flagged as an ORF with uncertain function. The CDR3 totals 15 residues. Trimming took 10 bases from V and 2 from J, leaving 22 bases between them. The CDR3 region has the DNA TGTGCCTCAGGGGACGCAGCCCGGTCCCCCTACGAGCAGTACGTC. Translating it yields CASGDAARSPYEQYV.

The J gene is TRBJ2-3, the V gene TRBV6-2 or TRBV6-3, with 9 nucleotides matching TRBD2. Germline-derived CDR1 and CDR2 are MNHEY and SVGEGT. This CDR3 region has 15 residues. With 2 bases clipped from V and 3 bases from J, the junction kept 3 bases outside the gene matches. CDR3 sequence: CASSYLLAGTDTQYF. The CDR3 bases are TGTGCCAGCAGTTACCTGCTAGCGGGGACAGATACGCAGTATTTT.

The chain joins TRBV14 to TRBJ1-3, with D perhaps matching TRBD1 (6 bases). The ends were cut back, 2 bases at V and 6 bases at J, with 20 bases in the middle. The germline V gene encodes CDR1 SGHDN and CDR2 FVKESK. The CDR3 is made up of 17 amino acids. CDR3 sequence (DNA): TGTGCCAGCAGCCAAATGATTATGCACAGGGCGTCAAACACCATATATTTT. Translated: CASSQMIMHRASNTIYF.